Below, 13 T cell receptor beta chains from the same sample are listed, as sequenced in a study of shared clonotypes between healthy human individuals. CD45RO negativity and positive selection for CCR7 defined naive CD8 cells, a population that excluded terminally differentiated effector memory CD45RA+ cells. Method: immunoSEQ multiplex PCR; TCRdb's copy keeps in-frame clones and lacks some. The table has around 550,000 clones, 85% to 95% seen once. Sequencing input: naive CD8+ T cells sorted from blood. The receptors here all came from a woman aged 30 to 39 in good health.

This chain joins TRBV7-2 and TRBJ2-7; D not resolved. V was pared by 0 bases and J by 4 bases, with 16 bases between. The CDR3 contains 16 residues. Germline V gene lookup returns CDR1 SGHTA and CDR2 FQGNSA. CDR3 bases: TGTGCCAGCAGCTTAGCGGGTGGGGAATGGGGTTACGAGCAGTACTTC. Its translation is CASSLAGGEWGYEQYF.

This clone was counted a few times. Within the sample, other DNA sequences also encode this same CDR3. V and J are TRBV11-2 and TRBJ1-4; possibly TRBD1 for D (6 bases). The germline V gene encodes CDR1 SGHAT and CDR2 FQNNGV. The CDR3 contains 14 residues. V dropped 5 bases and J dropped 5 bases, with 12 bases sitting between them. CDR3 amino acids: CASSHRDGNEKLFF. The CDR3 nucleotides read TGTGCCAGCAGCCACAGGGACGGGAATGAAAAACTGTTTTTT.

The V call is TRBV11-3, the J call TRBJ1-1; D is undetermined. This CDR3 comprises 17 residues. Germline CDR1 reads SGHNT; CDR2 reads YENEEA. V gave up 4 bases and J gave up 0 bases, with 18 bases separating them. The DNA of the CDR3 is TGTGCCAGCAGCTCCCCCTTCGTAGACATTTTGAACACTGAAGCTTTCTTT. This translates into CASSSPFVDILNTEAFF.

A single count supports this clone. This chain connects TRBV27 to TRBJ1-1, with a weak D call TRBD1 (5 bases). Trimming stripped 6 bases from V and 0 bases from J, with 11 bases between. Germline V gene data show CDR1 as MNHEY and CDR2 as SMNVEV (reference sequence). This CDR3 comprises 14 residues. The CDR3 DNA reads as TGTGCCAGCAGCCCAACGACAGTGAACACTGAAGCTTTCTTT. This codes for CASSPTTVNTEAFF.

V usage is TRBV27 and J usage is TRBJ2-5; D uncertain. CDR3 length equals 15 residues. The germline V and J ends were trimmed by 7 bases and 2 bases, with 17 bases remaining between them. Germline V gene sequence: CDR1 MNHEY, CDR2 SMNVEV (reference sequence). The CDR3 nucleotides read TGTGCCAGCATCGACCTCTCAAAGGGACAAGAGACCCAGTACTTC. This sequence encodes CASIDLSKGQETQYF.

The chain employs TRBV19 and TRBJ2-7; D may be TRBD2 (6 bases). The CDR3 consists of 15 residues. Germline V lookup: CDR1 LNHDA, CDR2 SQIVND (reference sequence). With 1 base removed from V and 2 bases from J, the gap between germline ends came to 12 bases. CDR3 sequence (DNA): TGTGCCAGTAGTATAGCGGCGGGGTCGACCTACGAGCAGTACTTC. Amino acids: CASSIAAGSTYEQYF. The whole variable domain, filled in from reference TRBV19 and TRBJ2-7, reads DGGITQSPKYLFRKEGQNVTLSCEQNLNHDAMYWYRQDPGQGLRLIYYSQIVNDFQKGDIAEGYSVSREKKESFPLTVTSAQKNPTAFYLCASSIAAGSTYEQYFGPGTRLTVT.

This clone was seen a handful of times. The CDR3 here is CALRGYGGELFF. CDR3 coding DNA: TGTGCCTTGAGGGGGTACGGCGGGGAGCTGTTTTTT. The chain recombines TRBV7-9 with TRBJ2-2, with D perhaps TRBD1 (6 bases). Germline V gene data show CDR1 as SEHNR and CDR2 as FQNEAQ (reference sequence). V lost 11 bases, J lost 7 bases, and 14 bases lay in between. The CDR3 loop spans 12 amino acids.

For this clone: This sample includes further DNA sequences coding for the same CDR3. The CDR3 sequence is CASSPTGAEQYF. The CDR3 bases are TGTGCCAGCAGTCCGACAGGGGCCGAGCAGTACTTC. This chain uses TRBV6-5 with TRBJ2-7; 8 bases map to TRBD1. V lost 5 bases to trimming and J lost 6 bases; unmatched junction nucleotides: 3. CDR3 length: 12 residues. Germline V gene data show CDR1 as MNHEY and CDR2 as SVGAGI.

V and J are TRBV9 and TRBJ2-7, with unresolved D. V gave up 4 bases and J gave up 0 bases, with 11 bases separating them. The CDR3 has 14 amino acids. The V gene's germline CDR1 is SGDLS and CDR2 YYNGEE. CDR3 DNA sequence: TGTGCCAGCAGCCTCGGAAGCAGCTCCTACGAGCAGTACTTC. Translation gives CASSLGSSSYEQYF.

The gene calls are TRBV28 and TRBJ2-1; 12 positions agree with TRBD2. J lost 2 bases, V lost 6 bases, and 20 bases had no gene match. Germline values: CDR1 MDHEN, CDR2 SYDVKM. The CDR3 totals 21 residues. The CDR3 region has the DNA TGTGCCAGCAGCCCCCCGACTAGCGGGAGTGCATACAGTGGGACCTACAATGAGCAGTTCTTC. Translating it yields CASSPPTSGSAYSGTYNEQFF.

The genes are TRBV13 and TRBJ2-5; D is uncertain. The CDR3 has 15 residues. V gave up 0 bases and J gave up 0 bases, with 8 bases separating them. Germline V gives CDR1 PRHDT, CDR2 FYEKMQ (reference sequence). CDR3 DNA sequence: TGTGCCAGCAGCTTAGGTGCTAGGGACCAAGAGACCCAGTACTTC. Its protein is CASSLGARDQETQYF.

The chain joins TRBV13 to TRBJ1-2; D is uncertain. V lost 2 bases and J lost 4, with 11 bases in between. The length of the CDR3 is 14 residues. In germline, CDR1 is PRHDT, CDR2 FYEKMQ (reference sequence). The CDR3 loop is CASSLQAALYGYTF. For the CDR3, the DNA is TGTGCCAGCAGCTTACAGGCAGCCCTCTATGGCTACACCTTC.

The chain uses TRBV6-5 and TRBJ2-1, with 8 bases identical to TRBD2. Trimming cost V 6 bases and J 5 bases; bases outside gene matches: 3. The CDR3 is 13 amino acids. CDR1 and CDR2 from the germline V gene are MNHEY and SVGAGI. Here the CDR3 reads CASSAGRDNEQFF. The CDR3 DNA follows: TGTGCCAGCAGCGCCGGGAGGGACAATGAGCAGTTCTTC.